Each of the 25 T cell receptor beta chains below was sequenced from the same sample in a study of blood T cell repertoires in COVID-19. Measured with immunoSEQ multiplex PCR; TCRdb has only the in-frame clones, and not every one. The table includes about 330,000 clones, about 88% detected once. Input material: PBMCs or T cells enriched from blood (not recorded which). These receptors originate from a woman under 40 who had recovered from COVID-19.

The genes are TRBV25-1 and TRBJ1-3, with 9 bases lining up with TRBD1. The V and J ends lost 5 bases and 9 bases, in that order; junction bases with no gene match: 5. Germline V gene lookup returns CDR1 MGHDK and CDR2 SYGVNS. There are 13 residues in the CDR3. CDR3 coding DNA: TGTGCCAGCAGTATTGGGACAGGGAGCACCATATATTTT. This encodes CASSIGTGSTIYF.

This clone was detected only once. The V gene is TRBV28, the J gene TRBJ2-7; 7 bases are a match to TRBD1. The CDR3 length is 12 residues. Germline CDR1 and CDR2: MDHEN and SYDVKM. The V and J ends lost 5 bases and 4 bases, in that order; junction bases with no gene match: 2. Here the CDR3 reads CASSRDSYEQYF. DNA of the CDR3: TGTGCCAGCAGTAGGGACAGTTACGAGCAGTACTTC.

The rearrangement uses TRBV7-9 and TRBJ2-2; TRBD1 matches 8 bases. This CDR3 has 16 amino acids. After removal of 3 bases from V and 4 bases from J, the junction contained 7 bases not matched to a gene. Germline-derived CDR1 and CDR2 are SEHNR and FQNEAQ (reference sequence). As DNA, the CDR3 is TGTGCCAGCAGCTTCACAGGGGGTCTAGGCACCGGGGAGCTGTTTTTT. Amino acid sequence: CASSFTGGLGTGELFF.

The CDR3 coding sequence is TGTGCCAGCACCCCGTTGCCAGGGAACTATGGCTACACCTTC. Residues: CASTPLPGNYGYTF. The chain combines TRBV6-5 with TRBJ1-2; D might be TRBD1 (5 bases). The germline V and J ends were trimmed by 7 bases and 2 bases, with 14 bases remaining between them. The CDR3 has 14 amino acids. Germline V gene data show CDR1 as MNHEY and CDR2 as SVGAGI.

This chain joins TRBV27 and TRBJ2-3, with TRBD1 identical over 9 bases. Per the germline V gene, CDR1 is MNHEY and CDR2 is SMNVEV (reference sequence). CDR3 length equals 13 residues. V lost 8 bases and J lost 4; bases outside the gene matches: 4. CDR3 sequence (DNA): TGTGCCAGCCGAACAGGGGGCGCAGATACGCAGTATTTT. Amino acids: CASRTGGADTQYF.

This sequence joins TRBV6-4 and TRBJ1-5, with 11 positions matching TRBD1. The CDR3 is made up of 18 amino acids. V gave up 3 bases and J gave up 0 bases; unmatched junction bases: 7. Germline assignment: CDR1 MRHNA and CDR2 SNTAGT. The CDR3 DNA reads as TGTGCCAGCAGTGAAGGGACAGGGGGGCACTATAGCAATCAGCCCCAGCATTTT. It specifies CASSEGTGGHYSNQPQHF.

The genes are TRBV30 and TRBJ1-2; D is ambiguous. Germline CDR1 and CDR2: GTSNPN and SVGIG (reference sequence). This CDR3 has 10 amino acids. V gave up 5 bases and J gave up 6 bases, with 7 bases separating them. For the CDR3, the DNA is TGTGCCTGGTTCCGCGATGGCTACACCTTC. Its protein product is CAWFRDGYTF.

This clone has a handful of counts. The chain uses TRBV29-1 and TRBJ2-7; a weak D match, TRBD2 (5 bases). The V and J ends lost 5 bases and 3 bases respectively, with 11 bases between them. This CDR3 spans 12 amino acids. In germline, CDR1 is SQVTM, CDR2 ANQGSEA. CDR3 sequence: CSVYGGGYEQYF. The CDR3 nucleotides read TGCAGCGTTTATGGCGGAGGCTACGAGCAGTACTTC.

The CDR3 sequence is CASADRQGYGYTF. CDR3 DNA sequence: TGTGCCAGTGCCGACAGGCAAGGCTATGGCTACACCTTC. The chain is built from TRBV19 and TRBJ1-2; D is possibly TRBD1 (6 bases). Trimming removed 8 bases from V and 4 bases from J, with 14 bases in between. The CDR3 covers 13 residues. The germline V gene encodes CDR1 LNHDA and CDR2 SQIVND (reference sequence). Based on the CDR3 plus reference TRBV19 and TRBJ1-2, the full variable domain is DGGITQSPKYLFRKEGQNVTLSCEQNLNHDAMYWYRQDPGQGLRLIYYSQIVNDFQKGDIAEGYSVSREKKESFPLTVTSAQKNPTAFYLCASADRQGYGYTFGSGTRLTVV.

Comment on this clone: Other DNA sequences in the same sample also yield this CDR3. The chain's CDR3 is CASSLGGHSGNTIYF. For the CDR3, the DNA is TGTGCCAGCAGCTTGGGAGGCCACTCTGGAAACACCATATATTTT. This chain links TRBV5-4 with TRBJ1-3; D not resolved. Germline V CDR1 and CDR2: SGHNT, YYREEE (reference sequence). V was cut by 0 bases and J by 0 bases, with 7 bases left in between. CDR3 length: 15 amino acids.

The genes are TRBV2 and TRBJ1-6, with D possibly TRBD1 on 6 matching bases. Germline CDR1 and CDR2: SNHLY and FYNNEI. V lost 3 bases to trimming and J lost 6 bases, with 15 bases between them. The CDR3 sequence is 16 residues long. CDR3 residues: CASSEPRGFGNSPLHF. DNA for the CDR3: TGTGCCAGCAGTGAGCCCAGGGGCTTTGGTAATTCACCCCTCCACTTT.

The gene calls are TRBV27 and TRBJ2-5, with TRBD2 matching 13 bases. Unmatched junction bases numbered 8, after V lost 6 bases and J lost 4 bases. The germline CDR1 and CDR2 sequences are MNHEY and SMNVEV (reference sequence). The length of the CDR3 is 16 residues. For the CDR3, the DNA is TGTGCCAGCAGCCATACTAGCGGGGGGGCCGGAGAGACCCAGTACTTC. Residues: CASSHTSGGAGETQYF.

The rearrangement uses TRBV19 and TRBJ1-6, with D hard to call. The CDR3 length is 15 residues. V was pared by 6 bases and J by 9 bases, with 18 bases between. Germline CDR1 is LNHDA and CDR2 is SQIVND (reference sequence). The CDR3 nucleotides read TGTGCCAGTAGGAACCCTAGAGCACGTGGTTCACCCCTCCACTTT. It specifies CASRNPRARGSPLHF.

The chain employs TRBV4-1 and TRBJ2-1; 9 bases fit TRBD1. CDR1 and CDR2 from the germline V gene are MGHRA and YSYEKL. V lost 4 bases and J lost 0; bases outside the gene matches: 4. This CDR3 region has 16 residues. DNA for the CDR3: TGCGCCAGCAGCCCCACGGACAGGGGCTCCTACAATGAGCAGTTCTTC. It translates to CASSPTDRGSYNEQFF.

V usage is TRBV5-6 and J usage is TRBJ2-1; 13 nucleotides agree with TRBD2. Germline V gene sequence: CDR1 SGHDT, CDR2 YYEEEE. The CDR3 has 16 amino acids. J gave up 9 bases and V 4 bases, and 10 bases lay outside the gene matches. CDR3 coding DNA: TGTGCCAGCAGCCGGAGACTAGCGGGGGGATTCAGTGAGCAGTTCTTC. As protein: CASSRRLAGGFSEQFF.

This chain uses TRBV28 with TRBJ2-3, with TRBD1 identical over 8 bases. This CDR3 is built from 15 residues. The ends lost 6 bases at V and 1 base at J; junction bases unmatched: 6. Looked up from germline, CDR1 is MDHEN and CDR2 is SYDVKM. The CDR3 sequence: CASRVPGQGTDTQYF. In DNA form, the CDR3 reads TGTGCCAGCAGGGTCCCGGGACAGGGCACAGATACGCAGTATTTT.

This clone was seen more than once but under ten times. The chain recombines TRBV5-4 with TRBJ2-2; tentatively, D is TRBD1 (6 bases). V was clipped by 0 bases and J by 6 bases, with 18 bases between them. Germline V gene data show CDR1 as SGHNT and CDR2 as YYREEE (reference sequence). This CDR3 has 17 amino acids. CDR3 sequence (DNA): TGTGCCAGCAGCTTGGAGTCAGGGGTCGGAGTCGCCGGGGAGCTGTTTTTT. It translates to CASSLESGVGVAGELFF.

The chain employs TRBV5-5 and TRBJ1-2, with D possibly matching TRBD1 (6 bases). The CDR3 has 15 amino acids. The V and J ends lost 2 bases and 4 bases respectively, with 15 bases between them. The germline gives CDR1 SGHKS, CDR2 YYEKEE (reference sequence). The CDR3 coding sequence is TGTGCCAGCAGCTTTTCCCCAGGGGCAGGCTATGGCTACACCTTC. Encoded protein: CASSFSPGAGYGYTF. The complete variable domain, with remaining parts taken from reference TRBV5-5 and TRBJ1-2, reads DAGVTQSPTHLIKTRGQQVTLRCSPISGHKSVSWYQQVLGQGPQFIFQYYEKEERGRGNFPDRFSARQFPNYSSELNVNALLLGDSALYLCASSFSPGAGYGYTFGSGTRLTVV.

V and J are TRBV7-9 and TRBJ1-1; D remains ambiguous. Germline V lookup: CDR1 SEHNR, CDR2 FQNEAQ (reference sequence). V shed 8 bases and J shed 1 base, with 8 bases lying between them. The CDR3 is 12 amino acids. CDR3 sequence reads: CASFLSNTEAFF. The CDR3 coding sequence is TGTGCCAGCTTTCTATCGAACACTGAAGCTTTCTTT.

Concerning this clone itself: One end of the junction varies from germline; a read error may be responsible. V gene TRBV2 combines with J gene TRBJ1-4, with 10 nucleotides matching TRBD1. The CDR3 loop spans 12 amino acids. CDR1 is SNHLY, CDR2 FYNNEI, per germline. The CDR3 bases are TGTGCCAGCAGATCCGATGGGGACAGGGGACGATTT. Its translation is CASRSDGDRGRF.

The CDR3 loop reads CASSSPDRVGSEAFF. The CDR3 region has the DNA TGTGCCAGCAGCTCTCCGGACAGGGTGGGATCTGAAGCTTTCTTT. This chain links TRBV5-4 with TRBJ1-1; 8 bases align to TRBD1. The CDR3 length is 15 residues. With 3 bases clipped from V and 6 bases from J, the junction kept 10 bases outside the gene matches. The germline CDR1 and CDR2 sequences are SGHNT and YYREEE (reference sequence).

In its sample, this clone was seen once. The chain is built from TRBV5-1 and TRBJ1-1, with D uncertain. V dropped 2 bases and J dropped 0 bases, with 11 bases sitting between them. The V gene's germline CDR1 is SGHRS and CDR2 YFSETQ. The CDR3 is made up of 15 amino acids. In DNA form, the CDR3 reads TGCGCCAGCAGCTTCATCGCCCAGATGAACACTGAAGCTTTCTTT. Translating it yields CASSFIAQMNTEAFF.

The DNA of the CDR3 is TGCGCCAGCAGCCAAGACGTGGCCAGGGGGCTTAACTATGGCTACACCTTC. It encodes CASSQDVARGLNYGYTF. J is TRBJ1-2 and V is TRBV4-3; 8 bases are a match to TRBD1. The junction had 7 bases not matched to a gene; V was cut back by 0 bases and J by 1 base. The CDR3 covers 17 residues. From germline, CDR1 is LGHNA and CDR2 YSLEER.

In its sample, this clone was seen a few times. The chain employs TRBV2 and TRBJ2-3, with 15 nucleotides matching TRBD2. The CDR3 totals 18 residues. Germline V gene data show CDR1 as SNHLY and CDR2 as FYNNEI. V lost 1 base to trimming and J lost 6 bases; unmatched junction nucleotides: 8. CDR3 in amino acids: CASSEGPRTSGGADTQYF. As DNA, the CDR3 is TGTGCCAGCAGTGAAGGTCCCCGGACTAGCGGGGGGGCGGATACGCAGTATTTT. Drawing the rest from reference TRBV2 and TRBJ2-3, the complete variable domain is EPEVTQTPSHQVTQMGQEVILRCVPISNHLYFYWYRQILGQKVEFLVSFYNNEISEKSEIFDDQFSVERPDGSNFTLKIRSTKLEDSAMYFCASSEGPRTSGGADTQYFGPGTRLTVL.

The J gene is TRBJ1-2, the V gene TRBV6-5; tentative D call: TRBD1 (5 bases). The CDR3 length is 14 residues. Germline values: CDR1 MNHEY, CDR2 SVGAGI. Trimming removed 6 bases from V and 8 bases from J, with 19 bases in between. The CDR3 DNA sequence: TGTGCCAGCAGCCAACAAGTTTCTCGGGGGGGCTACACCTTC. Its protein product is CASSQQVSRGGYTF.